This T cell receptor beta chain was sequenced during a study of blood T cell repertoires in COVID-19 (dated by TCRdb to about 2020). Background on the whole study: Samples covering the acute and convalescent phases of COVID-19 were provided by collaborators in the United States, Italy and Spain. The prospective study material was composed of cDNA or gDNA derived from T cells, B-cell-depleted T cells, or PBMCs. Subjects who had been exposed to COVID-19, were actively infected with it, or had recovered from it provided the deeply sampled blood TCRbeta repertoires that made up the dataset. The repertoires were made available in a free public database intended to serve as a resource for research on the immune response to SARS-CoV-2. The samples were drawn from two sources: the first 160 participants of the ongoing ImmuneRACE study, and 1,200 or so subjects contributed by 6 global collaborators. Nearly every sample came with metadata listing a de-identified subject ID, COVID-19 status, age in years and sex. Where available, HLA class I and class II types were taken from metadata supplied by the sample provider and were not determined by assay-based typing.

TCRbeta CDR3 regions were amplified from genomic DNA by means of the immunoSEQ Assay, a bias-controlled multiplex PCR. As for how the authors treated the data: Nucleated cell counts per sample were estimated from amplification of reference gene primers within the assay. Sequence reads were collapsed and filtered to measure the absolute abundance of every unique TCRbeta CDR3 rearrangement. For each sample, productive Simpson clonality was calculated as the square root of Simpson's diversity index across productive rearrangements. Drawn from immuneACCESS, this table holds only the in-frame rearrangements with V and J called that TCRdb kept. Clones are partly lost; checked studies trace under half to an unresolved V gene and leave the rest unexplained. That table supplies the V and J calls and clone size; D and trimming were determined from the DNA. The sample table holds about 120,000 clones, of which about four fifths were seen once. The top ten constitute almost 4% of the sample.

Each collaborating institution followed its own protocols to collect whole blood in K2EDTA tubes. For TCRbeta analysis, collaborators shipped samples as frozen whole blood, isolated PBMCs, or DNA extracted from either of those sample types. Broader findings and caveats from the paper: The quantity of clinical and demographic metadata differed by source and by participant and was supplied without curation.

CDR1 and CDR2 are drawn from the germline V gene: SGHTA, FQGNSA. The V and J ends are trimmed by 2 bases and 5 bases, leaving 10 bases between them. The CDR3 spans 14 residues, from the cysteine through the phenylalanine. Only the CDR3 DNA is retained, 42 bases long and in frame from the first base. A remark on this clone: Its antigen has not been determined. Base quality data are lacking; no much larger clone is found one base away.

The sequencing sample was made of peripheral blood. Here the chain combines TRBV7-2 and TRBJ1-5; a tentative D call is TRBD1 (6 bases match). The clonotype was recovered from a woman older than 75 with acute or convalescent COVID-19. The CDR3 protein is CASSLLGAYQPQHF. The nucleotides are TGTGCCAGCAGCTTATTGGGGGCATATCAGCCCCAGCATTTT.